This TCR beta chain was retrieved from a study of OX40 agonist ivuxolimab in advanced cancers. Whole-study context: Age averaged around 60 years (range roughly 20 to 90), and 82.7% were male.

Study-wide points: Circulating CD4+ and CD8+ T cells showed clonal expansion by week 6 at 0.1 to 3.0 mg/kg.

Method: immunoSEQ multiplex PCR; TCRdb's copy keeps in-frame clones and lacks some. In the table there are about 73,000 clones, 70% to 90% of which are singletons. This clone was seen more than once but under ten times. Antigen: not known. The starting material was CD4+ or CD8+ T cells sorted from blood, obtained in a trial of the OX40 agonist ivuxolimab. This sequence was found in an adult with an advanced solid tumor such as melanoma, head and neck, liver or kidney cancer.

In DNA form, the CDR3 reads TGTGCCAGCAGCCTAAGGATAGCGGAACATGAGACCCAGTACTTC. Translating it yields CASSLRIAEHETQYF. V usage is TRBV7-9 and J usage is TRBJ2-5; D may be TRBD2 (6 bases). The CDR3 consists of 15 residues. V was pared by 5 bases and J by 5 bases, with 18 bases between. Germline V gene sequence: CDR1 SEHNR, CDR2 FQNEAQ (reference sequence).